Listed here are 14 T cell receptor beta chains from one sample, sequenced in a study of technical replicates of blood from several donors (TCRdb year 2017). The library relied on the immunoSEQ multiplex PCR assay. TCRdb limited this immuneACCESS table to in-frame rearrangements with V and J called. A share of clones is missing; checked studies link under half to unresolved V genes, and the rest is unexplained. The sample includes about 81,000 clones, with approximately 97% observed a single time. The ten largest clones take up 0.2% of the sample. The specimen was T cells isolated from PBMCs. The receptors stem from a human donor in good health.

The rearrangement links TRBV27 to TRBJ1-5, with 9 positions matching TRBD1. The CDR3 is 15 residues long. CDR1 is MNHEY, CDR2 SMNVEV, per germline (reference sequence). After removal of 8 bases from V and 5 bases from J, the junction contained 10 bases not matched to a gene. The CDR3 loop is CASGLGQGRDQPQHF. CDR3 coding DNA: TGTGCCAGCGGTCTAGGACAGGGGCGAGATCAGCCCCAGCATTTT.

Here the CDR3 DNA reads TGTGCCAGCAGCGTTGGGACAGTCAACTATGGCTACACCTTC. As protein: CASSVGTVNYGYTF. This sequence joins TRBV9 and TRBJ1-2; 7 positions agree with TRBD1. CDR3 length: 14 amino acids. Trimming at V came to 2 bases and at J to 2 bases, leaving 3 bases not matched to a gene. CDR1 is SGDLS and CDR2 is YYNGEE in the germline V gene. Variable domain in full (rest from reference TRBV9 and TRBJ1-2): DSGVTQTPKHLITATGQRVTLRCSPRSGDLSVYWYQQSLDQGLQFLIQYYNGEERAKGNILERFSAQQFPDLHSELNLSSLELGDSALYFCASSVGTVNYGYTFGSGTRLTVV.

V is TRBV11-3 and J is TRBJ2-7, with D maybe TRBD2 (5 bases). The CDR3 has 12 residues. With 5 bases removed from V and 2 bases from J, the gap between germline ends came to 7 bases. Germline V gene lookup returns CDR1 SGHNT and CDR2 YENEEA. This CDR3 reads CASSHGAYEQYF. CDR3 nucleotides: TGTGCCAGCAGCCACGGGGCCTACGAGCAGTACTTC.

The chain combines TRBV7-9 with TRBJ1-2, with a weak D call TRBD1 (5 bases). With 3 bases removed from V and 3 bases from J, the gap between germline ends came to 14 bases. The germline V gene encodes CDR1 SEHNR and CDR2 FQNEAQ (reference sequence). The CDR3 length is 15 residues. The CDR3 DNA reads as TGTGCCAGCAGCTTTGGGGGGACGGGAGACTATGGCTACACCTTC. Translating gives CASSFGGTGDYGYTF.

This clone was detected only a few times. The rearrangement uses TRBV7-9 and TRBJ2-1; D might be TRBD1 (6 bases). The CDR3 has 16 amino acids. The ends were cut back, 1 base at V and 3 bases at J, with 13 bases in the middle. Germline values: CDR1 SEHNR, CDR2 FQNEAQ (reference sequence). CDR3 residues: CASSLGNRAIYNEQFF. The CDR3 DNA sequence: TGTGCCAGCAGCTTAGGGAACAGGGCTATCTACAATGAGCAGTTCTTC. Full variable domain (outside the CDR3, taken from reference TRBV7-9 and TRBJ2-1): DTGVSQNPRHKITKRGQNVTFRCDPISEHNRLYWYRQTLGQGPEFLTYFQNEAQLEKSRLLSDRFSAERPKGSFSTLEIQRTEQGDSAMYLCASSLGNRAIYNEQFFGPGTRLTVL.

The V and J genes are TRBV25-1 and TRBJ2-2, with D uncertain. The CDR3 loop spans 14 amino acids. Germline lookup yields CDR1 MGHDK and CDR2 SYGVNS. V lost 2 bases and J lost 6, with 10 bases in between. CDR3 DNA: TGTGCCAGCAGTGAAAAGAGTGCGGCCGGGGAGCTGTTTTTT. This gives the protein CASSEKSAAGELFF. Complete variable domain (other parts from reference TRBV25-1 and TRBJ2-2): EADIYQTPRYLVIGTGKKITLECSQTMGHDKMYWYQQDPGMELHLIHYSYGVNSTEKGDLSSESTVSRIRTEHFPLTLESARPSHTSQYLCASSEKSAAGELFFGEGSRLTVL.

The CDR3 nucleotides are TGCAGCGTTGAAGACAGTAATGGTGGCTACACCTTC. Protein: CSVEDSNGGYTF. The chain carries TRBV29-1 and TRBJ1-2; D gene ambiguous. Trimming cost V 0 bases and J 7 bases, with 9 bases left between them. This CDR3 has 12 residues. Germline CDR1 SQVTM, CDR2 ANQGSEA.

Only a few counts were recorded for this clone. The rearrangement joins TRBV5-4 to TRBJ1-2, with 7 bases aligning to TRBD1. CDR3 length: 14 residues. CDR1 and CDR2 from the germline V gene are SGHNT and YYREEE (reference sequence). With 2 bases clipped from V and 5 bases from J, the junction kept 6 bases outside the gene matches. CDR3 region: CASSFPTGEYGYTF. DNA for the CDR3: TGTGCCAGCAGCTTTCCCACAGGGGAATATGGCTACACCTTC.

This chain links TRBV7-9 with TRBJ2-2, with D maybe TRBD2 (5 bases). V shed 3 bases and J shed 0 bases, with 5 bases lying between them. There are 14 residues in the CDR3. CDR1 SEHNR and CDR2 FQNEAQ come from the germline V gene (reference sequence). CDR3 protein: CASSLTTNTGELFF. The CDR3 region has the DNA TGTGCCAGCAGCTTGACTACGAACACCGGGGAGCTGTTTTTT.

A single count supports this clone. The CDR3 here is CASSLLGTPDQETQYF. The CDR3 DNA sequence: TGTGCCAGCAGCTTGTTAGGGACACCAGACCAAGAGACCCAGTACTTC. V and J are TRBV7-8 and TRBJ2-5; weak D call: TRBD1 (6 bases). CDR3 length: 16 residues. Germline assignment: CDR1 SGHVS and CDR2 FQNEAQ. The V gene lost 3 bases and the J gene lost 0 bases, with 14 bases spanning the gap.

The chain carries TRBV7-9 and TRBJ1-1; D possibly corresponds to TRBD1 (5 bases). The germline V gene has CDR1 SEHNR and CDR2 FQNEAQ (reference sequence). Between the trimmed V and J ends, which lost 10 bases and 1 base, there was a span of 13 bases. The CDR3 is made up of 13 amino acids. The chain's CDR3 is CATSEGQNTEAFF. The CDR3 DNA is TGTGCCACTTCGGAGGGGCAGAACACTGAAGCTTTCTTT. Full variable domain (remainder filled in from reference TRBV7-9 and TRBJ1-1): DTGVSQNPRHKITKRGQNVTFRCDPISEHNRLYWYRQTLGQGPEFLTYFQNEAQLEKSRLLSDRFSAERPKGSFSTLEIQRTEQGDSAMYLCATSEGQNTEAFFGQGTRLTVV.

This clone was detected only once. The V call is TRBV6-5, the J call TRBJ1-3; 7 bases line up with TRBD1. The CDR3 runs 16 residues. The germline CDR1 and CDR2 sequences are MNHEY and SVGAGI. The J segment lost 8 bases and the V segment lost 0 bases, leaving 10 bases of the junction unmatched. The CDR3 loop is CASSYSPGQLGDTIYF. The CDR3 DNA sequence: TGTGCCAGCAGTTACTCTCCGGGACAGCTGGGGGACACCATATATTTT.

The gene calls are TRBV27 and TRBJ1-1; 9 nucleotides align to TRBD1. J lost 6 bases, V lost 5 bases, and 13 bases had no gene match. The CDR3 is 16 amino acids. Germline V gives CDR1 MNHEY, CDR2 SMNVEV (reference sequence). CDR3 nucleotide sequence: TGTGCCAGCAGTGTGAGGACAGGGGTGAGCCCCTCTGAAGCTTTCTTT. Translation: CASSVRTGVSPSEAFF.

V and J are TRBV13 and TRBJ1-3; 9 bases align to TRBD1. The CDR3 totals 15 residues. Germline V gene lookup returns CDR1 PRHDT and CDR2 FYEKMQ (reference sequence). The V segment lost 2 bases and the J segment 4 bases; nucleotides outside the gene matches: 3. CDR3 region: CASSLIQGAGNTIYF. DNA of the CDR3: TGTGCCAGCAGCTTAATACAGGGGGCCGGAAACACCATATATTTT.